This passage covers 30 T cell receptor beta chains from one sample sequenced in a study of T cells in Graves' hyperthyroidism and ophthalmopathy. Amplification of TCR beta CDR3 regions used RNA as the template. HTBI primers drove first-round RT-PCR of the TCR CDR3. TCRdb re-called the multiplex PCR reads with MiXCR, one entry per CDR3 protein. Of under 250,000 distinct CDR3 sequences listed, 24% are singletons. Sequencing input: blood. All receptors derive from a woman aged 40 to 50 with Graves' ophthalmopathy.

This clonotype was counted many times. V usage is TRBV30 and J usage is TRBJ1-3, with D uncertain. V lost 4 bases, J lost 0 bases, and 22 bases lay in between. Germline lookup yields CDR1 GTSNPN and CDR2 SVGIG (reference sequence). The CDR3 is 18 residues long. Here the CDR3 reads CAWNPEESRTYSGNTIYF. Written as DNA, the CDR3 is TGTGCCTGGAACCCCGAGGAGTCCCGGACCTACTCTGGAAACACCATATATTTT.

This clonotype was detected ten times or more. The V gene is TRBV27, the J gene TRBJ2-3; D may be TRBD2 (6 bases). The germline gives CDR1 MNHEY, CDR2 SMNVEV (reference sequence). Between the trimmed V and J ends, which lost 2 bases and 8 bases, there was a span of 11 bases. The CDR3 is 13 amino acids. The CDR3 bases are TGTGCCAGCAGTTTAGCGGCGCGGGGTACGCAGTATTTT. Its translation is CASSLAARGTQYF.

With regard to this clonotype: One end of the junction does not line up with germline, which may come from a read error. The CDR3 here is CATSFIRGNQPQPF. CDR3 nucleotide sequence: TGTGCCACCAGCTTTATCAGGGGAAATCAGCCCCAGCCTTTT. This chain uses TRBV15 with TRBJ1-5; D perhaps matches TRBD1 (6 bases). This CDR3 is 14 amino acids long. Germline V lookup: CDR1 LNHNV, CDR2 YYDKDF (reference sequence).

The table lists this clonotype with many counts. The CDR3 bases are TGTGCCAGCAGCGTAGGACCAGGAACAATGAACACTGAAGCTTTCTTT. Its protein is CASSVGPGTMNTEAFF. The V and J genes are TRBV9 and TRBJ1-1, with no clear D. V was clipped by 0 bases and J by 0 bases, with 12 bases between them. CDR3 length: 16 amino acids. Germline V lookup: CDR1 SGDLS, CDR2 YYNGEE.

This clonotype has at least ten counts. V is TRBV6-5 and J is TRBJ2-7; TRBD1 is a possible D gene (6 bases). The ends were cut back, 2 bases at V and 5 bases at J, with 10 bases in the middle. Germline-derived CDR1 and CDR2 are MNHEY and SVGAGI. This CDR3 region has 13 residues. In DNA, the CDR3 is TGTGCCAGCAGTTACCGCACAGGGAACGAGCAGTACTTC. It yields the protein CASSYRTGNEQYF.

This clonotype was detected many times. The genes are TRBV7-9 and TRBJ2-7, with D maybe TRBD2 (6 bases). Trimming removed 6 bases at V and 7 bases at J, with 25 bases between. This CDR3 spans 16 amino acids. CDR1 SEHNR and CDR2 FQNEAQ come from the germline V gene (reference sequence). As DNA, the CDR3 is TGTGCCAGCAGTCCGAGGTTGGCGGGGACGACCGGGGAGCAGTACTTC. Amino acid sequence: CASSPRLAGTTGEQYF.

This clonotype showed up many times. The chain combines TRBV15 with TRBJ1-2, with 7 bases lining up with TRBD1. Germline CDR1 reads LNHNV; CDR2 reads YYDKDF (reference sequence). V was clipped by 1 base and J by 5 bases; unmatched bases: 4. The length of the CDR3 is 14 residues. The CDR3: CATSRGTGMYGYTF. CDR3 DNA: TGTGCCACCAGCAGAGGGACAGGCATGTATGGCTACACCTTC.

This clonotype was recorded many times. J is TRBJ2-7 and V is TRBV19; TRBD1 matches at 7 bases. The V segment lost 10 bases and the J segment 3 bases; nucleotides outside the gene matches: 6. Germline CDR1 LNHDA, CDR2 SQIVND (reference sequence). The CDR3 is 12 residues long. CDR3 DNA sequence: TGTGCCATCAACGGACAGGACTACGAGCAGTACTTC. It encodes CAINGQDYEQYF.

This clonotype was detected many times. The chain couples TRBV10-3 to TRBJ2-7; D call uncertain. The V gene's germline CDR1 is ENHRY and CDR2 SYGVKD. CDR3 length: 11 residues. V was pared by 0 bases and J by 6 bases, with 3 bases between. CDR3 DNA sequence: TGTGCCATCAGTGAGTCGATCGAGCAGTACTTC. This gives the protein CAISESIEQYF.

There are many counts of this clonotype. The CDR3 nucleotides are TGCGCCAGCAGCTTGGGGGTGCTAGCGGGGACCTCATCCTACGAGCAGTACTTC. It encodes CASSLGVLAGTSSYEQYF. This rearrangement joins TRBV5-1 to TRBJ2-7, with 9 bases identical to TRBD2. This CDR3 has 18 amino acids. Germline-derived CDR1 and CDR2 are SGHRS and YFSETQ. J lost 1 base, V lost 0 bases, and 11 bases had no gene match.

The chain uses TRBV11-1 and TRBJ2-2; a weak D match, TRBD2 (6 bases). The length of the CDR3 is 16 residues. The V gene's germline CDR1 is SGHAT and CDR2 FQDESV (reference sequence). Trimming shortened V by 0 bases and J by 4 bases, and 12 bases separated the two germline ends. CDR3: CASSLALWRGTGELFF. Written as DNA, the CDR3 is TGTGCCAGCAGCTTAGCGCTTTGGCGGGGCACCGGGGAGCTGTTTTTT.

This clonotype was recorded many times. The rearrangement uses TRBV6-1 and TRBJ1-5; 9 nucleotides line up with TRBD1. With 4 bases clipped from V and 0 bases from J, the junction kept 4 bases outside the gene matches. Germline V gene sequence: CDR1 MNHNS, CDR2 SASEGT. This CDR3 is built from 16 residues. The CDR3 loop is CASSADRGDSNQPQHF. The CDR3 region has the DNA TGTGCCAGCAGTGCGGACAGGGGAGATAGCAATCAGCCCCAGCATTTT.

Comment on this clonotype: The junction shows a germline mismatch at one end, possibly a read error. The chain carries TRBV11-2 and TRBJ2-7; the D gene is possibly TRBD2 (5 bases). This CDR3 comprises 14 residues. CDR1 and CDR2 (germline): SGHAT, FQNNGV. The CDR3 region has the DNA TGTGTCAGCGGATCAGATGTGGGGAACTACGAGCAGTACTTC. This translates into CVSGSDVGNYEQYF.

This clonotype was observed at least ten times. This rearrangement joins TRBV28 to TRBJ2-2; 7 nucleotides align to TRBD2. Germline V gene lookup returns CDR1 MDHEN and CDR2 SYDVKM. CDR3 size: 11 residues. The CDR3 DNA reads as TGTGCATGGGGAGGGAACGGGGAGCTGTTTTTT. Its protein is CAWGGNGELFF. Variable domain in full (rest from reference TRBV28 and TRBJ2-2): DVKVTQSSRYLVKRTGEKVFLECVQDMDHENMFWYRQDPGLGLRLIYFSYDVKMKEKGDIPEGYSVSREKKERFSLILESASTNQTSMYLCAWGGNGELFFGEGSRLTVL.

This clonotype was observed many times. The rearrangement uses TRBV12-3 or TRBV12-4 and TRBJ2-5; 13 bases fit TRBD2. After removal of 1 base from V and 4 bases from J, the junction contained 3 bases not matched to a gene. The CDR3 is 16 amino acids. Here the CDR3 reads CASSLGGLAGAETQYF. The CDR3 DNA is TGTGCCAGCAGTTTAGGTGGACTAGCGGGAGCAGAGACCCAGTACTTC.

This clonotype was found many times. This chain links TRBV28 with TRBJ2-7, with 8 positions matching TRBD1. Germline values: CDR1 MDHEN, CDR2 SYDVKM. V lost 4 bases and J lost 3; bases outside the gene matches: 11. This CDR3 region has 16 residues. CDR3 residues: CASSSGPGQDLYEQYF. Here the CDR3 DNA reads TGTGCCAGCAGTTCCGGACCGGGACAGGATCTCTACGAGCAGTACTTC.

The chain carries TRBV30 and TRBJ2-7; no reliable D call. CDR3 length equals 14 residues. Looked up from germline, CDR1 is GTSNPN and CDR2 is SVGIG (reference sequence). V shed 4 bases and J shed 0 bases, with 13 bases lying between them. As DNA, the CDR3 is TGTGCCTGGAAGCTAAACTCCGTCTCCTACGAGCAGTACTTC. Protein product: CAWKLNSVSYEQYF.

This clonotype was recorded at least ten times. This chain's CDR3 is CASSAGQGYGYTF. DNA for the CDR3: TGTGCCAGCAGCGCTGGACAGGGGTACGGCTACACCTTC. The chain couples TRBV7-8 to TRBJ1-2, with 9 bases identical to TRBD1. After removal of 5 bases from V and 8 bases from J, the junction contained 6 bases not matched to a gene. Germline V CDR1 and CDR2: SGHVS, FQNEAQ. CDR3 length equals 13 residues.

The chain employs TRBV11-2 and TRBJ2-7, with D tentatively TRBD1 or TRBD2 (5 bases each). The CDR3 consists of 16 residues. Deletions cut 5 bases from V and 2 bases from J, with 19 bases between. Looked up from germline, CDR1 is SGHAT and CDR2 is FQNNGV. CDR3 DNA sequence: TGTGCCAGCAGCGCGCGGACCGGGACCTTCACCTACGAGCAGTACTTC. Its translation is CASSARTGTFTYEQYF.

This clonotype has ten or more counts. V and J are TRBV28 and TRBJ2-7; 9 nucleotides line up with TRBD2. This CDR3 has 15 residues. Germline assignment: CDR1 MDHEN and CDR2 SYDVKM. Trimming cost V 6 bases and J 2 bases; bases outside gene matches: 8. The CDR3 DNA is TGTGCCAGCAGCTCGAGGACTAGCGAGACCTACGAGCAGTACTTC. The encoded protein is CASSSRTSETYEQYF. Combining the CDR3 with reference TRBV28 and TRBJ2-7 gives the whole variable domain DVKVTQSSRYLVKRTGEKVFLECVQDMDHENMFWYRQDPGLGLRLIYFSYDVKMKEKGDIPEGYSVSREKKERFSLILESASTNQTSMYLCASSSRTSETYEQYFGPGTRLTVT.

This clonotype was seen repeatedly, ten times or more. The chain couples TRBV19 to TRBJ1-1; 10 bases agree with TRBD1. Germline lookup yields CDR1 LNHDA and CDR2 SQIVND (reference sequence). After removal of 6 bases from V and 4 bases from J, the junction contained 5 bases not matched to a gene. This CDR3 is 14 amino acids long. Written as DNA, the CDR3 is TGTGCCAGTAGCGCTGGACAGGGGGGCACTGAAGCTTTCTTT. It yields the protein CASSAGQGGTEAFF.

This clonotype was detected many times. As the CDR3 is not closed by the conserved phenylalanine or tryptophan, this likely results from a read error. The chain recombines TRBV7-2 with TRBJ2-2; 8 bases are shared with TRBD1. CDR3 size: 14 residues. V gave up 5 bases and J gave up 7 bases; unmatched junction bases: 6. Per germline, CDR1 SGHTA and CDR2 FQGNSA. The CDR3 bases are TGTGCCAGCAGCGGCGGACAGGGTAGCGGGGAGCTGTTTTCT. Amino acids: CASSGGQGSGELFS.

This clonotype was seen at least ten times. The rearrangement links TRBV10-3 to TRBJ2-7; 7 bases are a match to TRBD2. V was pared by 5 bases and J by 2 bases, with 15 bases of the junction left unmatched. The CDR3 is 17 residues long. In germline, CDR1 is ENHRY, CDR2 SYGVKD. CDR3 protein: CAISTSNGGSGPYEQYF. CDR3 coding DNA: TGTGCCATCAGTACCTCCAACGGCGGGAGTGGGCCCTACGAGCAGTACTTC.

The rearrangement links TRBV30 to TRBJ2-3; the D gene is possibly TRBD1 (5 bases). Trimming took 7 bases from V and 1 from J, leaving 15 bases between them. The CDR3 sequence is 14 residues long. The germline CDR1 and CDR2 sequences are GTSNPN and SVGIG (reference sequence). CDR3 sequence reads: CASSGIAGTDTQYF. As DNA, the CDR3 is TGTGCCTCGTCAGGGATCGCGGGCACAGATACGCAGTATTTT.

This clonotype has at least ten counts. The V and J genes are TRBV19 and TRBJ2-7; 13 nucleotides line up with TRBD2. The V segment lost 6 bases and the J segment 5 bases; nucleotides outside the gene matches: 7. The CDR3 contains 15 residues. Germline V gives CDR1 LNHDA, CDR2 SQIVND (reference sequence). CDR3 loop: CASSPGLAGLDEQYF. CDR3 DNA: TGTGCCAGTAGCCCGGGACTAGCGGGACTAGACGAGCAGTACTTC. The full variable domain, its missing parts supplied by reference TRBV19 and TRBJ2-7, is DGGITQSPKYLFRKEGQNVTLSCEQNLNHDAMYWYRQDPGQGLRLIYYSQIVNDFQKGDIAEGYSVSREKKESFPLTVTSAQKNPTAFYLCASSPGLAGLDEQYFGPGTRLTVT.

There are many counts of this clonotype. The rearrangement links TRBV18 to TRBJ2-7, with 11 bases that match TRBD2. The germline V gene has CDR1 KGHSH and CDR2 LQKENI. The CDR3 loop spans 15 amino acids. V dropped 5 bases and J dropped 7; count of bases not matched to a gene: 10. In nucleotides, the CDR3 is TGTGCCAGCTCATTCCGACTAGCGGGAATTGTGGAGCAGTACTTC. This gives the protein CASSFRLAGIVEQYF.

The chain joins TRBV24-1 to TRBJ1-2; 12 bases map to TRBD1. J lost 5 bases, V lost 11 bases, and 14 bases had no gene match. CDR3 length: 16 amino acids. CDR1 KGHDR and CDR2 SFDVKD come from the germline V gene. The CDR3 DNA follows: TGTGCCAGCAGATCGACCGGGACAGGGGGCAAGTATGGCTACACCTTC. Translated: CASRSTGTGGKYGYTF.

The chain recombines TRBV30 with TRBJ1-2; D may be TRBD1 (5 bases). CDR3 length: 15 residues. The V end lost 0 bases, the J end lost 4 bases, and 15 bases lay between the germline ends. Germline CDR1 GTSNPN, CDR2 SVGIG (reference sequence). CDR3 region: CAWSVGQGWSYGYTF. The CDR3 nucleotides are TGTGCCTGGAGTGTAGGTCAGGGTTGGTCCTATGGCTACACCTTC. The whole variable domain, remainder taken from reference TRBV30 and TRBJ1-2, is SQTIHQWPATLVQPVGSPLSLECTVEGTSNPNLYWYRQAAGRGLQLLFYSVGIGQISSEVPQNLSASRPQDRQFILSSKKLLLSDSGFYLCAWSVGQGWSYGYTFGSGTRLTVV.

At least ten counts were recorded for this clonotype. The chain joins TRBV29-1 to TRBJ2-5; possible D gene TRBD2, 6 bases. This CDR3 spans 16 amino acids. Looked up from germline, CDR1 is SQVTM and CDR2 is ANQGSEA. Trimming stripped 7 bases from V and 2 bases from J, with 23 bases between. The CDR3 sequence: CSASARRAESQETQYF. The CDR3 coding sequence is TGCAGCGCTTCGGCAAGGAGGGCGGAGTCTCAAGAGACCCAGTACTTC.

This clonotype has ten or more counts. This rearrangement joins TRBV6-1 to TRBJ2-7; 7 nucleotides align to TRBD1. The length of the CDR3 is 14 residues. Per the germline V gene, CDR1 is MNHNS and CDR2 is SASEGT. V lost 5 bases to trimming and J lost 4 bases; unmatched junction nucleotides: 8. CDR3 nucleotides: TGTGCCAGCAGTCCCCAACGACAGGGATACGAGCAGTACTTC. Translation gives CASSPQRQGYEQYF.